This TCR beta chain appears in the sequencing data of a study of blood T cells in healthy people across ages. Study-wide findings and caveats: Observed TCR beta diversity per million T cells went down as age went up. This fall followed a roughly linear course with age. No conclusive comparison of naive versus antigen-experienced cells was possible with unsorted PBMCs. Expanded clonotype shifts may have been confounded, as the donors had an unknown CMV status.

A sample-barcoded 5' primer and a J-beta primer mix were used in a second PCR of about 7 to 12 cycles. From the 5' RACE reads, TCRdb called clonotypes with MiXCR, one entry per CDR3 protein. The repertoire includes fewer than 700,000 distinct CDR3 sequences, roughly 48% of them detected once, and under 30% sits in the top ten. The J segment lost 10 bases and the V segment lost 5 bases, leaving 5 bases of the junction unmatched. Germline V gene sequence: CDR1 MDHEN, CDR2 SYDVKM. This CDR3 region has 13 residues. This clonotype has only a few counts. Its specificity is unknown. This receptor was taken from a man older than 75 in good health. Specimen: blood. This chain connects TRBV28 to TRBJ1-6; 7 positions agree with TRBD1. The CDR3 is CASSRDRLSPLHF. CDR3 in DNA: TGTGCCAGCAGTCGGGACAGACTCTCACCCCTCCACTTT.